This is a list of T cell receptor beta chains from one sample in a study of molecular identifiers for immune sequencing clone quantification. Each CDR3 protein gets one entry after TCRdb re-called the PCR reads with MiXCR. The table shows roughly 320,000 distinct CDR3 sequences, with under 25% occurring only once. The specimen sequenced was naive CD8+ T cells from blood, with Jurkat cell RNA spiked in. Receptors were obtained from a human donor in good health. Some libraries in this study had Jurkat cell RNA spiked in. Both conserved end residues are trimmed from each CDR3. The order of the fields is J gene, clone size, V gene, CDR3 protein. Expanded clones get a size class; other rows say once, few or many, or leave the size out.

TRBJ2-3 | NA | TRBV5-1 | ASSFSLGGTDTQY
TRBJ1-1 | many | TRBV6-5 | ASSYGKNTEAF
TRBJ2-1 | NA | TRBV27 | ASSPLATYNEQF
TRBJ2-3 | NA | TRBV12-3/TRBV12-4 | ASSLLGVGDTQY
TRBJ1-1 | few | TRBV11-2 | ASSLVEGGTEAF
TRBJ1-1 | few | TRBV7-9 | ASSYSVVPGSEVF
TRBJ1-1 | few | TRBV7-2 | ASSLAAGATEAF
TRBJ2-3 | few | TRBV6-5 | ASSQGVRDTQY
TRBJ2-7 | many | TRBV4-3 | ASSQDRSGGAYEQY
TRBJ1-1 | few | TRBV28 | ASRSTTTLDTEAF
TRBJ2-7 | few | TRBV11-2 | ASSPTSGGAHEQY
TRBJ2-6 | NA | TRBV6-6 | ASRLPGTGAGTNVLT
TRBJ2-7 | once | TRBV4-3 | AGSQDLYSGREQY
TRBJ1-2 | many | TRBV29-1 | SVEDDRYYGYT
TRBJ1-5 | many | TRBV12-5 | ASAPGGINQPQH
TRBJ2-1 | few | TRBV25-1 | ASSEGGGGKQF
TRBJ1-2 | many | TRBV27 | ASSLSLYYGYT
TRBJ1-2 | many | TRBV7-7 | ASSTDSPYT
TRBJ1-1 | many | TRBV2 | ASRGPGSGIIHTEAF
TRBJ2-5 | many | TRBV7-6 | ASSLYGGTETQY
TRBJ1-2 | few | TRBV27 | ASRQGAGGYT
TRBJ1-1 | NA | TRBV7-6 | ASSQYRGRNTEAF
TRBJ2-7 | few | TRBV29-1 | SVPPPTGGNEQY
TRBJ2-7 | NA | TRBV6-5 | ASSYVTGGEQY
TRBJ1-1 | once | TRBV20-1 | SARDTVGLDTEAF
TRBJ2-7 | many | TRBV7-9 | ASSRQGVSEQY
TRBJ1-1 | NA | TRBV4-3 | ASSQDPRVGQTSPMNTEAF
TRBJ2-7 | few | TRBV7-9 | ASSRSGGLSYEQY
TRBJ2-7 | few | TRBV19 | ASILVLVGGLLVYEQY
TRBJ2-7 | NA | TRBV27 | ASSPLGPTSYEQY
TRBJ2-3 | NA | TRBV4-3 | ASSQVLAGVLDTQY
TRBJ1-6 | few | TRBV7-2 | ASSRSGANSPLH
TRBJ2-2 | few | TRBV19 | ASSPHRGWSTGELF
TRBJ2-3 | many | TRBV7-8 | ASSQVAGAIDTQY
TRBJ2-3 | few | TRBV27 | ASSWGLAGADTQY
TRBJ2-6 | NA | TRBV11-2 | ASRQTPGLAAYSGANVLT
TRBJ2-7 | many | TRBV6-5 | ASSGPGGRAYEQY
TRBJ1-4 | many | TRBV7-9 | ASSSYPSTNEKLF
TRBJ2-1 | NA | TRBV6-5 | ASSSPREAASYNEQF